These 9 T cell receptor beta chains originate from one sample sequenced in a study of cytomegalovirus exposure and HLA in healthy donors. 60 Vbeta and 13 Jbeta primers were used in PCR. Profiling relied on immunoSEQ multiplex PCR, and the TCRdb table lists in-frame clones only, not all of them. The sample has approximately 81,000 clones; over 65% are singletons. Sequencing was carried out using PBMCs. The receptors were sampled from a middle-aged man in good health and CMV-seropositive.

The V gene is TRBV6-7, the J gene TRBJ1-5; D is ambiguous. TRBV6-7 is reported as an ORF; its role is uncertain. Trimming removed 2 bases from V and 11 bases from J, with 25 bases in between. CDR3 length: 17 amino acids. The CDR3 loop reads CASSYRVAGEGLGSQHF. In DNA form, the CDR3 reads TGTGCCAGCAGTTACCGGGTTGCCGGGGAAGGATTGGGGTCCCAGCATTTT.

In its sample, this clone was seen a few times. This chain links TRBV7-6 with TRBJ2-3; D unresolved. With 6 bases removed from V and 6 bases from J, the gap between germline ends came to 13 bases. There are 13 residues in the CDR3. Germline values: CDR1 SGHVS, CDR2 FNYEAQ. The CDR3: CASSLYLRDTQYF. The CDR3 coding sequence is TGTGCCAGCAGTCTCTATCTCAGGGATACGCAGTATTTT.

The count of this clone is one. The chain recombines TRBV28 with TRBJ1-5, with D unresolved. Trimming shortened V by 5 bases and J by 9 bases, and 20 bases separated the two germline ends. The germline V gene encodes CDR1 MDHEN and CDR2 SYDVKM. CDR3 size: 15 residues. CDR3 protein: CASSPRGLRSAPQHF. The CDR3 DNA reads TGTGCCAGCAGTCCTCGAGGACTTCGGAGCGCGCCCCAGCATTTT.

The genes are TRBV6-5 and TRBJ2-2; possibly TRBD1 for D (6 bases). Germline V CDR1 and CDR2: MNHEY, SVGAGI. V was cut by 1 base and J by 10 bases, with 19 bases left in between. This CDR3 has 16 residues. CDR3 DNA sequence: TGTGCCAGCAGTTACTTAGCCGGACAGAACTCCGAGGAGCTGTTTTTT. Translating it yields CASSYLAGQNSEELFF.

This sequence joins TRBV2 and TRBJ2-3; D is perhaps TRBD2 (6 bases). The CDR3 contains 15 residues. Germline loops: CDR1 SNHLY, CDR2 FYNNEI. Trimming took off 0 bases at V and 6 bases at J, with 13 bases between the two ends. The CDR3 sequence is CASSEARGFGDTQYF. CDR3 sequence (DNA): TGTGCCAGCAGTGAAGCCCGGGGGTTCGGCGATACGCAGTATTTT.

This clone turned up a few times. V is TRBV5-1 and J is TRBJ2-2; 7 bases are a match to TRBD2. Losses at the gene ends were 5 bases for V and 5 bases for J; bases not matched to a gene: 6. Germline V lookup: CDR1 SGHRS, CDR2 YFSETQ. This CDR3 has 14 residues. The CDR3 sequence is CASSPGRGTGELFF. CDR3 bases: TGCGCCAGCAGTCCAGGGAGGGGAACCGGGGAGCTGTTTTTT.

J is TRBJ1-2 and V is TRBV2, with D uncertain. From germline, CDR1 is SNHLY and CDR2 FYNNEI. The CDR3 sequence is 13 residues long. V lost 4 bases, J lost 8 bases, and 14 bases lay in between. Here the CDR3 DNA reads TGTGCCAGCAGTGTGGCGGGAGCGAAGGGCTACACCTTC. Translated, it gives CASSVAGAKGYTF. Based on the CDR3 plus reference TRBV2 and TRBJ1-2, the full variable domain is EPEVTQTPSHQVTQMGQEVILRCVPISNHLYFYWYRQILGQKVEFLVSFYNNEISEKSEIFDDQFSVERPDGSNFTLKIRSTKLEDSAMYFCASSVAGAKGYTFGSGTRLTVV.

The chain has TRBV30 and TRBJ2-7, with D unclear. V lost 0 bases, J lost 1 base, and 4 bases lay in between. CDR1 GTSNPN and CDR2 SVGIG come from the germline V gene (reference sequence). This CDR3 spans 12 amino acids. The CDR3 sequence is CAWSVSSYEQYF. Written as DNA, the CDR3 is TGTGCCTGGAGTGTCAGTTCCTACGAGCAGTACTTC.

The gene calls are TRBV5-1 and TRBJ2-5, with D perhaps matching TRBD2 (6 bases). The J call is doubtful: the DNA matches TRBJ2-7 better. CDR1 and CDR2 (germline): SGHRS, YFSETQ. The CDR3 has 14 amino acids. The CDR3 sequence: CASSLAGAGSEQYF. In DNA, the CDR3 is TGCGCCAGCAGCTTGGCGGGAGCTGGATCCGAGCAGTACTTC.